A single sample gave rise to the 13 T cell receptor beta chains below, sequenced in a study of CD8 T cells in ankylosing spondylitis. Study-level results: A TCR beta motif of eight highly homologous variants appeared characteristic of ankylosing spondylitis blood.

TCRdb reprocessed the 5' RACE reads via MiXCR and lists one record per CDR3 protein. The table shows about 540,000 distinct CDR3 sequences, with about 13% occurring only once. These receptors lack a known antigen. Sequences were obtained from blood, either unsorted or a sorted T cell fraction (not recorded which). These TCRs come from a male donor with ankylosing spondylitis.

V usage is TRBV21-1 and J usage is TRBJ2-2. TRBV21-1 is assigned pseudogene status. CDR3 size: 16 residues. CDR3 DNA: TGTGCCAGCAGCAAGAAGAAAGGCGGGAACACCGGGGAGCTGTTTTTT. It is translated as CASSKKKGGNTGELFF.

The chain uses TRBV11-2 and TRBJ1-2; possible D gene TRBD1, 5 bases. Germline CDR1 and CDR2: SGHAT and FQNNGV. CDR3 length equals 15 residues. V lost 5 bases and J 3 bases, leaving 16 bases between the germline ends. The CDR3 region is CASSPIVRAYYGYTF. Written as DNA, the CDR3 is TGTGCCAGCAGCCCCATAGTCAGGGCCTACTATGGCTACACCTTC.

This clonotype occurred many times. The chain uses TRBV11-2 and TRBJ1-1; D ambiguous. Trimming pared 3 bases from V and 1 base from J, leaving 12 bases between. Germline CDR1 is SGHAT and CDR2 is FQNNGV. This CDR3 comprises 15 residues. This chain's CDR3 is CASSFSTRANTEAFF. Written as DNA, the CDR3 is TGTGCCAGCAGCTTTAGTACACGGGCGAACACTGAAGCTTTCTTT. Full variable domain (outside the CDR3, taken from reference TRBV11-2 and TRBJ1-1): EAGVAQSPRYKIIEKRQSVAFWCNPISGHATLYWYQQILGQGPKLLIQFQNNGVVDDSQLPKDRFSAERLKGVDSTLKIQPAKLEDSAVYLCASSFSTRANTEAFFGQGTRLTVV.

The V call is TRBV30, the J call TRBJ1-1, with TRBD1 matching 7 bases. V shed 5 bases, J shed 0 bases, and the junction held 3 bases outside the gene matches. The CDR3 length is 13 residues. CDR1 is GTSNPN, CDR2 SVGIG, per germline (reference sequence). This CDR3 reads CAWDRDLNTEAFF. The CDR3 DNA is TGTGCCTGGGACAGGGACCTGAACACTGAAGCTTTCTTT. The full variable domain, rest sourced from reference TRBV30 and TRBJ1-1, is SQTIHQWPATLVQPVGSPLSLECTVEGTSNPNLYWYRQAAGRGLQLLFYSVGIGQISSEVPQNLSASRPQDRQFILSSKKLLLSDSGFYLCAWDRDLNTEAFFGQGTRLTVV.

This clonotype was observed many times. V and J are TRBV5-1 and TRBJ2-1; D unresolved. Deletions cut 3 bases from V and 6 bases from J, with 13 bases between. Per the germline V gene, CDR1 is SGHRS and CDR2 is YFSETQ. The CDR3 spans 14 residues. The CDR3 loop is CASSSSDPVNEQFF. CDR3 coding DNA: TGCGCCAGCAGCTCTTCTGACCCCGTCAATGAGCAGTTCTTC.

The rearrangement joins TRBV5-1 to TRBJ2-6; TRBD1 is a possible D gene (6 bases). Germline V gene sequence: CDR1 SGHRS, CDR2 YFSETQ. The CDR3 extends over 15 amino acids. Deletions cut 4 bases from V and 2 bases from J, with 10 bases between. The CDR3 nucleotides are TGCGCCAGCAGCCTACACAGGGCTGGGGCCAACGTCCTGACTTTC. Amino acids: CASSLHRAGANVLTF.

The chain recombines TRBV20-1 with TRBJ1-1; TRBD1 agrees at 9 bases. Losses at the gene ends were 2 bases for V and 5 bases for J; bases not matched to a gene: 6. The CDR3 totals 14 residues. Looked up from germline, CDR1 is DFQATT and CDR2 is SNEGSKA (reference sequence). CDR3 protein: CSARQQGATTEAFF. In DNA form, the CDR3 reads TGCAGTGCTAGACAACAGGGGGCTACTACTGAAGCTTTCTTT.

In nucleotides, the CDR3 is TGTGCCAGCAGCTTTTGGGTAGCGGGAAACACCGGGGAGCTGTTTTTT. This sequence encodes CASSFWVAGNTGELFF. The rearrangement joins TRBV7-9 to TRBJ2-2; 8 bases line up with TRBD2. Looked up from germline, CDR1 is SEHNR and CDR2 is FQNEAQ (reference sequence). V trimming: 3 bases; J trimming: 2 bases; junction bases outside the gene matches: 5. The length of the CDR3 is 16 residues.

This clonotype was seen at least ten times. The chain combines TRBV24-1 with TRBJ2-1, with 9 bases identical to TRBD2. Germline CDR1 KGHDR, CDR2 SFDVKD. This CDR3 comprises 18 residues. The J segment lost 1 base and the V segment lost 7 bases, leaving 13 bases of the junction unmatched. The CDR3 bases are TGTGCCACCAGGGTACTAGCGGGCAGCCCTCGTTCCTACAATGAGCAGTTCTTC. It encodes CATRVLAGSPRSYNEQFF.

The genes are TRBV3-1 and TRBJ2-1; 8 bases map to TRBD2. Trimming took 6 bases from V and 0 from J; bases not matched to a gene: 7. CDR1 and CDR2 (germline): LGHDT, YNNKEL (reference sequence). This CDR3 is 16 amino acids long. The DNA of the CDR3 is TGTGCCAGCAGTCAAACTAGCGGAGGCTCCTACAATGAGCAGTTCTTC. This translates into CASSQTSGGSYNEQFF.

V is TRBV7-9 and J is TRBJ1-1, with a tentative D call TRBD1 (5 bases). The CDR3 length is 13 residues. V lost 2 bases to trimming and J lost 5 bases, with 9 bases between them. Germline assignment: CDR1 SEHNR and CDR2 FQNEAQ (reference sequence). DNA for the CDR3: TGTGCCAGCAGCTTATTGGGGGAGACTGAAGCTTTCTTT. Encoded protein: CASSLLGETEAFF.

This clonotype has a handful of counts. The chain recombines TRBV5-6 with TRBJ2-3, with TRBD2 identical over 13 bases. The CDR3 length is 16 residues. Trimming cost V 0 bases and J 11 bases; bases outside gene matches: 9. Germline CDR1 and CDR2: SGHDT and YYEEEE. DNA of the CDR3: TGTGCCAGCAGCTTGGTAGGGACTAGCGGGATGTATATGCAGTATTTT. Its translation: CASSLVGTSGMYMQYF.

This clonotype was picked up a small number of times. CDR3 protein: CASSDLRTGITDTQYF. CDR3 nucleotides: TGTGCCAGCAGTGATTTGAGGACAGGGATAACAGATACGCAGTATTTT. The V call is TRBV25-1, the J call TRBJ2-3; 8 nucleotides agree with TRBD1. Trimming at V came to 3 bases and at J to 3 bases, leaving 8 bases not matched to a gene. The CDR3 totals 16 residues. Germline values: CDR1 MGHDK, CDR2 SYGVNS.